The 27 T cell receptor beta chains given below trace back to one sample, sequenced in a study of persistence of HIV-infected CD4 T cells. This was the immunoSEQ version 4 assay in survey mode. The data were produced by immunoSEQ multiplex PCR, yet TCRdb's version contains in-frame clones alone and is incomplete. The sample has around 28,000 clones, around 80% seen once; the top ten hold roughly 5%. No antigen is known for these receptors. Lysates of CMV-infected fibroblasts at 10 ug/mL stimulated these cells. Memory cells lacking CD40L and CD69 with high CD45RO were sorted. The starting material was CD4+ T cells sorted from PBMCs after roughly 17-hour stimulation, obtained from a patient who received antiretroviral therapy. Every receptor here comes from an adult man with HIV who was CMV-seropositive.

The rearrangement uses TRBV2 and TRBJ1-2; D is unclear. The V end was cut by 5 bases, the J end by 1 base, with 5 bases between. Germline values: CDR1 SNHLY, CDR2 FYNNEI. CDR3 size: 12 residues. The CDR3 region is CASSSVNYGYTF. CDR3 nucleotides: TGTGCCAGCAGTTCAGTTAACTATGGCTACACCTTC.

In DNA form, the CDR3 reads TGCAGTGCTAGTGGGAGCTCCTATAATTCACCCCTCCACTTT. It is translated as CSASGSSYNSPLHF. The J gene is TRBJ1-6, the V gene TRBV20-1, with D unclear. CDR3 length equals 14 residues. CDR1 and CDR2 (germline): DFQATT, SNEGSKA (reference sequence). The V end was cut by 3 bases, the J end by 0 bases, with 6 bases between.

This clone was seen once. The chain combines TRBV3-1 (or the pseudogene TRBV3-2) with TRBJ2-3; the D is unclear. Germline CDR1 and CDR2: LGHDT and YNNKEL (reference sequence). V lost 4 bases, J lost 2 bases, and 13 bases lay in between. The CDR3 has 15 amino acids. The CDR3 DNA follows: TGTGCCAGCAGCCCTCAGAGCTACCTCACAGATACGCAGTATTTT. Protein product: CASSPQSYLTDTQYF.

This clone was seen a few times. V gene TRBV19 combines with J gene TRBJ2-3, with D tentatively TRBD1 or TRBD2 (5 bases each). The germline gives CDR1 LNHDA, CDR2 SQIVND (reference sequence). This CDR3 has 15 residues. Trimming shortened V by 3 bases and J by 2 bases, and 12 bases separated the two germline ends. CDR3 nucleotide sequence: TGTGCCAGTAGTATGAGTCCAGGGACCACAGATACGCAGTATTTT. Protein product: CASSMSPGTTDTQYF. The full variable domain, rest sourced from reference TRBV19 and TRBJ2-3, is DGGITQSPKYLFRKEGQNVTLSCEQNLNHDAMYWYRQDPGQGLRLIYYSQIVNDFQKGDIAEGYSVSREKKESFPLTVTSAQKNPTAFYLCASSMSPGTTDTQYFGPGTRLTVL.

This clone was counted once. The chain recombines TRBV9 with TRBJ1-6; D gene unclear. The CDR3 consists of 15 residues. Germline V gives CDR1 SGDLS, CDR2 YYNGEE. Trimming cost V 0 bases and J 0 bases, with 4 bases left between them. The CDR3 DNA reads TGTGCCAGCAGCGTAGGGAGCTCCTATAATTCACCCCTCCACTTT. Translating it yields CASSVGSSYNSPLHF. The full variable domain, in which reference TRBV9 and TRBJ1-6 provide the parts outside the CDR3, is DSGVTQTPKHLITATGQRVTLRCSPRSGDLSVYWYQQSLDQGLQFLIQYYNGEERAKGNILERFSAQQFPDLHSELNLSSLELGDSALYFCASSVGSSYNSPLHFGNGTRLTVT.

The rearrangement uses TRBV7-9 and TRBJ2-7; TRBD1 aligns across 9 bases. With 5 bases clipped from V and 4 bases from J, the junction kept 15 bases outside the gene matches. The CDR3 extends over 17 amino acids. Germline loops: CDR1 SEHNR, CDR2 FQNEAQ (reference sequence). The CDR3 bases are TGTGCCAGCAGCCCCGGGACAGGGAGGACTAGTCTGTACGAGCAGTACTTC. Translating it yields CASSPGTGRTSLYEQYF.

In DNA form, the CDR3 reads TGTGCCAGCAGTGGGCAGGGCTCTGGAAACACCATATATTTT. As protein: CASSGQGSGNTIYF. This chain connects TRBV2 to TRBJ1-3; a possible D gene is TRBD1 (5 bases). Germline CDR1 and CDR2: SNHLY and FYNNEI. V was pared by 4 bases and J by 0 bases, with 7 bases between. This CDR3 comprises 14 residues.

The chain is built from TRBV20-1 and TRBJ2-1, with unresolved D. V was clipped by 4 bases and J by 10 bases, with 11 bases between them. Germline assignment: CDR1 DFQATT and CDR2 SNEGSKA (reference sequence). The CDR3 consists of 11 residues. CDR3 nucleotides: TGCAGTGCTACTCCTAATCACGAGCAGTTCTTC. Amino acids: CSATPNHEQFF.

This clone was observed a handful of times. V and J are TRBV7-9 and TRBJ2-2; D is possibly TRBD1 (5 bases). V shed 0 bases and J shed 2 bases, with 10 bases lying between them. The CDR3 is 16 residues long. Germline loops: CDR1 SEHNR, CDR2 FQNEAQ (reference sequence). The CDR3 sequence: CASSLATDINTGELFF. The CDR3 coding sequence is TGTGCCAGCAGCTTAGCGACGGACATAAACACCGGGGAGCTGTTTTTT.

The chain employs TRBV6-6 and TRBJ1-1; D is unclear. Deletions cut 0 bases from V and 1 base from J, with 6 bases between. Germline lookup yields CDR1 MNHNY and CDR2 SVGAGI (reference sequence). The CDR3 totals 14 residues. CDR3: CASSYSNRNTEAFF. The CDR3 bases are TGTGCCAGCAGTTACTCGAACCGGAACACTGAAGCTTTCTTT.

This clone was found a few times. This CDR3 is also generated by other DNA sequences in the sample. The CDR3 region has the DNA TGTGCCAGCAGTTTTAAAGGGGCAAGGGAAGGGGAGACCCAGTACTTC. This sequence encodes CASSFKGAREGETQYF. The J gene is TRBJ2-5, the V gene TRBV28; a weak D match, TRBD1 (5 bases). The germline CDR1 and CDR2 sequences are MDHEN and SYDVKM. This CDR3 region has 16 residues. V shed 3 bases and J shed 5 bases, with 19 bases lying between them.

The J gene is TRBJ1-3, the V gene TRBV7-2; TRBD1 matches 8 bases. The CDR3 length is 14 residues. Germline trimming cut 4 bases from V and 4 bases from J; bases unmatched to any gene: 3. Germline values: CDR1 SGHTA, CDR2 FQGNSA. The CDR3 here is CASSSGQAGNTIYF. Here the CDR3 DNA reads TGTGCCAGCAGCTCGGGACAGGCCGGAAACACCATATATTTT. Drawing the rest from reference TRBV7-2 and TRBJ1-3, the complete variable domain is GAGVSQSPSNKVTEKGKDVELRCDPISGHTALYWYRQSLGQGLEFLIYFQGNSAPDKSGLPSDRFSAERTGGSVSTLTIQRTQQEDSAVYLCASSSGQAGNTIYFGEGSWLTVV.

This clone was observed once. The chain combines TRBV6-2 or TRBV6-3 with TRBJ2-6; possible D gene TRBD1, 6 bases. The CDR3 loop spans 17 amino acids. The germline gives CDR1 MNHEY, CDR2 SVGEGT. Trimming cost V 6 bases and J 2 bases, with 17 bases left between them. The CDR3 loop reads CASSHASGVAGANVLTF. In DNA form, the CDR3 reads TGTGCCAGCAGCCACGCATCAGGGGTGGCTGGGGCCAACGTCCTGACTTTC.

The V call is TRBV19, the J call TRBJ2-3; TRBD2 agrees at 10 bases. The CDR3 extends over 14 amino acids. With V trimmed by 9 bases and J by 3 bases, 6 bases remained unmatched. CDR1 is LNHDA, CDR2 SQIVND, per germline (reference sequence). For the CDR3, the DNA is TGTGCCAGCGCTGGGGGACTAGCGACAGATACGCAGTATTTT. Translation gives CASAGGLATDTQYF.

In DNA, the CDR3 is TGTGCCAGCAGCTTACTAACAGTCGGGCAGTACTTC. Protein: CASSLLTVGQYF. This chain links TRBV7-9 with TRBJ2-7; no reliable D call. V was trimmed by 2 bases and J by 9 bases, leaving 11 bases between them. CDR1 and CDR2 (germline): SEHNR, FQNEAQ (reference sequence). The CDR3 covers 12 residues.

This chain uses TRBV16 with TRBJ1-5; D is ambiguous. The CDR3 spans 16 residues. V was trimmed by 0 bases and J by 1 base, leaving 10 bases between them. Per germline, CDR1 KGHSY and CDR2 FQNENV. The CDR3 nucleotides read TGTGCCAGCAGCCAATCGGCCCGACCGAGCAATCAGCCCCAGCATTTT. Its translation: CASSQSARPSNQPQHF.

This sequence joins TRBV6-1 and TRBJ2-5; possible D gene TRBD2, 6 bases. This CDR3 spans 15 amino acids. V lost 3 bases to trimming and J lost 1 base, with 12 bases between them. Germline values: CDR1 MNHNS, CDR2 SASEGT. The CDR3 region has the DNA TGTGCCAGCAGTGAGACGGGAGCCCCCCAAGAGACCCAGTACTTC. Translating it yields CASSETGAPQETQYF.

This clone was counted between two and nine times. This chain joins TRBV5-1 and TRBJ2-7; the D is unclear. The CDR3 has 13 residues. Per germline, CDR1 SGHRS and CDR2 YFSETQ. Trimming removed 0 bases at V and 3 bases at J, with 7 bases between. CDR3 in DNA: TGCGCCAGCAGCTTGGTGATCCACTACGAGCAGTACTTC. The encoded protein is CASSLVIHYEQYF.

CDR3 amino acids: CASTPSGRRIYNSPLHF. CDR3 nucleotides: TGTGCCAGTACCCCCTCGGGACGGAGGATTTATAATTCACCCCTCCACTTT. The chain has TRBV19 and TRBJ1-6; TRBD1 is a possible D gene (5 bases). CDR3 length: 17 residues. The V gene's germline CDR1 is LNHDA and CDR2 SQIVND (reference sequence). Trimming stripped 7 bases from V and 4 bases from J, with 20 bases between.

V is TRBV19 and J is TRBJ1-1, with D possibly TRBD1 on 5 matching bases. Trimming left V 3 bases short and J 7 bases short, with 18 bases between. The length of the CDR3 is 15 residues. The germline V gene has CDR1 LNHDA and CDR2 SQIVND (reference sequence). The DNA of the CDR3 is TGTGCCAGTAGTATGCTAGGAGGGGAAGGCGGTGAAGCTTTCTTT. Its translation: CASSMLGGEGGEAFF.

The V call is TRBV9, the J call TRBJ1-4; 9 bases match TRBD1. Germline CDR1 is SGDLS and CDR2 is YYNGEE. There are 15 residues in the CDR3. V dropped 4 bases and J dropped 7; count of bases not matched to a gene: 8. The CDR3 DNA follows: TGTGCCAGCAGCACCCAGACAGGGGGGTCTGAAAAACTGTTTTTT. This codes for CASSTQTGGSEKLFF.

The rearrangement uses TRBV18 and TRBJ1-3; tentative D call: TRBD1 (5 bases). The CDR3 extends over 17 amino acids. Germline CDR1 KGHSH, CDR2 LQKENI. The V end lost 3 bases, the J end lost 0 bases, and 15 bases lay between the germline ends. This CDR3 reads CASSPPSIQGSGNTIYF. CDR3 DNA: TGTGCCAGCTCACCGCCCTCAATCCAGGGCTCTGGAAACACCATATATTTT.

This clone appeared a single time. The chain is built from TRBV10-3 and TRBJ2-7; 7 nucleotides match TRBD2. The CDR3 is 15 residues long. J gave up 2 bases and V 6 bases, and 10 bases lay outside the gene matches. The germline gives CDR1 ENHRY, CDR2 SYGVKD. The CDR3 region has the DNA TGTGCCATCAGGGGAGTGGGGGAGGGCGCCTACGAGCAGTACTTC. Amino acid sequence: CAIRGVGEGAYEQYF.

The chain links TRBV7-2 to TRBJ1-1; no firm D call. This CDR3 region has 18 residues. Trimming shortened V by 1 base and J by 1 base, and 19 bases separated the two germline ends. Germline CDR1 is SGHTA and CDR2 is FQGNSA. The CDR3 reads CASSLDDQGSRKNTEAFF. DNA of the CDR3: TGTGCCAGCAGCTTAGATGACCAAGGCTCGAGAAAGAACACTGAAGCTTTCTTT.

The rearrangement links TRBV28 to TRBJ1-2; 7 positions match TRBD1. Germline V gene lookup returns CDR1 MDHEN and CDR2 SYDVKM. V was clipped by 2 bases and J by 8 bases; unmatched bases: 14. The CDR3 contains 16 residues. CDR3 sequence reads: CASSLGSGGTELGYTF. The CDR3 DNA sequence: TGTGCCAGCAGTTTAGGATCAGGAGGGACAGAATTGGGCTACACCTTC.

This chain joins TRBV5-1 and TRBJ2-7, with 11 bases that match TRBD1. The CDR3 runs 15 residues. CDR1 is SGHRS, CDR2 YFSETQ, per germline. V shed 4 bases, J shed 6 bases, and the junction held 9 bases outside the gene matches. CDR3 sequence reads: CASSTGTGGDREQYF. The CDR3 nucleotides read TGCGCCAGCAGCACCGGGACAGGGGGAGATCGCGAGCAGTACTTC.

This chain links TRBV10-3 with TRBJ2-5, with D unresolved. The germline V and J ends were trimmed by 3 bases and 1 base, with 9 bases remaining between them. There are 14 residues in the CDR3. Germline lookup yields CDR1 ENHRY and CDR2 SYGVKD. Here the CDR3 DNA reads TGTGCCATCAGTGAAAGGGCCCGCCAAGAGACCCAGTACTTC. Its protein product is CAISERARQETQYF.